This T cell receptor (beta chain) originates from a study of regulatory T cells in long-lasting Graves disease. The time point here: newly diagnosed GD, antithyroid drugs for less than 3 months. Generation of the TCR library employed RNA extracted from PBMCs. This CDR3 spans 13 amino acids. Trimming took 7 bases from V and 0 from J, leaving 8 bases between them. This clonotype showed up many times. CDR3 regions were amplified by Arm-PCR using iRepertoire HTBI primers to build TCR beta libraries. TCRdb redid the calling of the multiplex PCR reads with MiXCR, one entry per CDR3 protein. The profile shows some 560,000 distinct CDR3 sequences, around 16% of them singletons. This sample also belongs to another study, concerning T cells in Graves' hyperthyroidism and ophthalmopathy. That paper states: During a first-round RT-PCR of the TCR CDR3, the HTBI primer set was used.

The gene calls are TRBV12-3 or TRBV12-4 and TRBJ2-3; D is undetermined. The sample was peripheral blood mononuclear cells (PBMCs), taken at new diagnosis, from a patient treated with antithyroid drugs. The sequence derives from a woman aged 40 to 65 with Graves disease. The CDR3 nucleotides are TGTGCCAGCACTTTTCTTAGCACAGATACGCAGTATTTT. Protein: CASTFLSTDTQYF.